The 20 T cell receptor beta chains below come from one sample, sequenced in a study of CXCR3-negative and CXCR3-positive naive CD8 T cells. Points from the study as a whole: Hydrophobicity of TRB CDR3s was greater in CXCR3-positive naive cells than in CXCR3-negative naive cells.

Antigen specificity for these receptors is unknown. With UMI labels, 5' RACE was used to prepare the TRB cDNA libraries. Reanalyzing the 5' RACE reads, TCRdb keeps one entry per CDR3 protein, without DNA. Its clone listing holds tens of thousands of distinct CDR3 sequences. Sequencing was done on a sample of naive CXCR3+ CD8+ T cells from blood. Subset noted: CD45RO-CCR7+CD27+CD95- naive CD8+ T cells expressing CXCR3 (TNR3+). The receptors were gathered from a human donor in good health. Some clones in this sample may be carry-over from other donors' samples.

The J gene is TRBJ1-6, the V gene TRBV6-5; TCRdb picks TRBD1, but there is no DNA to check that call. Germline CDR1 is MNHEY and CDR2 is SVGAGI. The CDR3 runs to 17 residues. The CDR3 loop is CASSQDTMSSYNSPLHF.

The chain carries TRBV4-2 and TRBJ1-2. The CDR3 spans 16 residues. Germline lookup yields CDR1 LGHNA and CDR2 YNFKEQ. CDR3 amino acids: CASSQETGLTDYGYTF.

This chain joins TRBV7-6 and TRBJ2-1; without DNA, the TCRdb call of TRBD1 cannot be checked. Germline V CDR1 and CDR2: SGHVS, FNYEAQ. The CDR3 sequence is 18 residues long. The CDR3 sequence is CASSLGAGGGWGYNEQFF.

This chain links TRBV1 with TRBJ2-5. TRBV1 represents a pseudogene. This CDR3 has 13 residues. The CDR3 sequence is CTSRRRSRETQYF.

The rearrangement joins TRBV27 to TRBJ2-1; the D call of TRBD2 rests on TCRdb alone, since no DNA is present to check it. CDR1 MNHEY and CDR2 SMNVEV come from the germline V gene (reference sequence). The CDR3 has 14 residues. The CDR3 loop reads CASSPGLAGNEQFF.

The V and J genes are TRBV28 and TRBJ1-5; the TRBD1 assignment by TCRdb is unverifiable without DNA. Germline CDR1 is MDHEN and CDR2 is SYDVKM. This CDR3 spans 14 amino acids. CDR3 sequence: CASSLPGRNQPQHF.

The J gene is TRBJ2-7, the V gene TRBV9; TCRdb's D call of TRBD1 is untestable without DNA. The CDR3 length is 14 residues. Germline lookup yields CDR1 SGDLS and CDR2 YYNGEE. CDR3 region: CASSEGDRVYEQYF. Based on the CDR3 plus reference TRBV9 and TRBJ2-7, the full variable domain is DSGVTQTPKHLITATGQRVTLRCSPRSGDLSVYWYQQSLDQGLQFLIQYYNGEERAKGNILERFSAQQFPDLHSELNLSSLELGDSALYFCASSEGDRVYEQYFGPGTRLTVT.

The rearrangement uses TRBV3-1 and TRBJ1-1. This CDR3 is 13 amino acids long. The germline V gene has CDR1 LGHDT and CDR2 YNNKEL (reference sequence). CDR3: CASSPAVNTEAFF. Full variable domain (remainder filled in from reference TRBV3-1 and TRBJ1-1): DTAVSQTPKYLVTQMGNDKSIKCEQNLGHDTMYWYKQDSKKFLKIMFSYNNKELIINETVPNRFSPKSPDKAHLNLHINSLELGDSAVYFCASSPAVNTEAFFGQGTRLTVV.

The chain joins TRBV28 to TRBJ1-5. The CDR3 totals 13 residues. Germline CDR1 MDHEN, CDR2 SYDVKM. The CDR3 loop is CATVIDEYQPQHF.

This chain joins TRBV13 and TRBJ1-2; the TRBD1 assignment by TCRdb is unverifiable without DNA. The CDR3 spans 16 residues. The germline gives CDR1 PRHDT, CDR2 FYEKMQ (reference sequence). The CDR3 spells CASSLTGTGGPYGYTF.

The CDR3 spells CASSMSGGAIDTQYF. This sequence joins TRBV7-2 and TRBJ2-3; TCRdb returns TRBD1, unconfirmable since there is no DNA. Germline V gives CDR1 SGHTA, CDR2 FQGNSA. This CDR3 spans 15 amino acids.

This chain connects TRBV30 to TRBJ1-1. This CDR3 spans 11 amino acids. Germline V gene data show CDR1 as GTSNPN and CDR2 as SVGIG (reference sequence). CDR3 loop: CAWGENTEAFF.

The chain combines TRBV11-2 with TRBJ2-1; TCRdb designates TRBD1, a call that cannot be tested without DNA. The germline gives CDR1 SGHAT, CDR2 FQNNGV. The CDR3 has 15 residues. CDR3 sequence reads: CASSLDNAGFVEQFF.

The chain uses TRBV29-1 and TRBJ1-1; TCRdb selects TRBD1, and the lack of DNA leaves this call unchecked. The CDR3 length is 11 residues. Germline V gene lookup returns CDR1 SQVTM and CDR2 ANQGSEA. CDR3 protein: CSVSGDTEAFF. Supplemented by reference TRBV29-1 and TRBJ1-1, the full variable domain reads SAVISQKPSRDICQRGTSLTIQCQVDSQVTMMFWYRQQPGQSLTLIATANQGSEATYESGFVIDKFPISRPNLTFSTLTVSNMSPEDSSIYLCSVSGDTEAFFGQGTRLTVV.

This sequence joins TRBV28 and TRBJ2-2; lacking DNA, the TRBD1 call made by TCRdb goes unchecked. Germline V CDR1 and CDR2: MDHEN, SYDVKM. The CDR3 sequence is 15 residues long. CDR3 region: CASSLTSRWPGELFF.

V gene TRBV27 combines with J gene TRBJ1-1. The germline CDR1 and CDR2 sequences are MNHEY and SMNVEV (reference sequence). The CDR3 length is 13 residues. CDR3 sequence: CASSLGEDTEAFF.

This CDR3 reads CASSDPGETQYF. The V call is TRBV25-1, the J call TRBJ2-5. The CDR3 spans 12 residues. The germline gives CDR1 MGHDK, CDR2 SYGVNS.

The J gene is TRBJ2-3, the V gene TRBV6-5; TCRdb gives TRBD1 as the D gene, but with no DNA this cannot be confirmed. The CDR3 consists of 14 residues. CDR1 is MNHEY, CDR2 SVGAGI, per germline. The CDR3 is CASSDGTWGDTQYF.

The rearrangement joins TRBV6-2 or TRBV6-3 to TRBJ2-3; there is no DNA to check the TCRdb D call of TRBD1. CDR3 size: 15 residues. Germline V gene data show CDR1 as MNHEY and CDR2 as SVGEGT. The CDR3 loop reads CAAGHVGLGPDTQYF.

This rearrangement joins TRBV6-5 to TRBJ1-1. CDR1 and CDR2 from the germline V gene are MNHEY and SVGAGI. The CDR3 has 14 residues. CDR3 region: CASSTGPRRTEAFF.